The sample holds a few counts of the clone carrying this TCR beta chain. Combining iRepertoire HTBI primers with Arm-PCR of CDR3 regions, the authors built TCR beta libraries. TCRdb called the multiplex PCR reads again in MiXCR, with one record for every CDR3 protein. The table lists approximately 440,000 distinct CDR3 sequences, around 15% of them singletons. Documented time point: newly diagnosed GD, antithyroid drugs for less than 3 months. PBMC-derived RNA was used for the TCR library. This CDR3 region has 10 residues. The germline CDR1 and CDR2 sequences are SQVTM and ANQGSEA. V gave up 7 bases and J gave up 7 bases, with 8 bases separating them. This sample was included in a study of regulatory T cells in long-lasting Graves disease. These data also formed part of another study, on T cells in Graves' hyperthyroidism and ophthalmopathy. This second report adds: Blood shared most expanded thyroid clonotypes above 0.001.

The chain couples TRBV29-1 to TRBJ2-1, with D possibly called TRBD1 or TRBD2 (5 bases each). The source was peripheral blood mononuclear cells (PBMCs), collected at new diagnosis, from a patient treated with antithyroid drugs. The receptor comes from a man in his forties with Graves disease. The chain's CDR3 is CSGGGNEQFF. CDR3 in DNA: TGCAGCGGTGGGGGTAATGAGCAGTTCTTC.